The next 4 T cell receptor beta chains were all read from a single sample in a study of human T cells and chemical hapten exposure. TCRdb re-called the RACE reads with MiXCR, one entry per CDR3 protein. Of roughly 110,000 distinct CDR3 sequences listed, 10% to 15% are singletons. Time point indicated: pre-sensitization, week 0. Treatment noted: therapeutic diphenylcyclopropenone sensitization with weekly scalp DPC. Material: whole blood, obtained in connection with sensitization to the hapten diphenylcyclopropenone (DPC). Receptors were obtained from a woman between 50 and 59 years old with alopecia areata. Some clones in this sample may be carry-over from other donors' samples.

The J gene is TRBJ2-1, the V gene TRBV20-1; TRBD2 aligns across 8 bases. Trimming cost V 4 bases and J 2 bases; bases outside gene matches: 13. The CDR3 is 17 residues long. CDR1 and CDR2 (germline): DFQATT, SNEGSKA (reference sequence). CDR3 residues: CSATSTDPGLAYNEQFF. Here the CDR3 DNA reads TGCAGTGCTACGTCGACAGACCCGGGACTAGCCTACAATGAGCAGTTCTTC.

This clonotype was observed many times. The DNA of the CDR3 is TGTGCCAGCGCCCCGACAGGTAGCAATCAGCCCCAGCATTTT. Its protein product is CASAPTGSNQPQHF. The chain employs TRBV19 and TRBJ1-5, with D possibly matching TRBD1 (6 bases). Trimming took 9 bases from V and 0 from J, leaving 12 bases between them. Germline CDR1 LNHDA, CDR2 SQIVND (reference sequence). The length of the CDR3 is 14 residues. Full variable domain (rest looked up from reference TRBV19 and TRBJ1-5): DGGITQSPKYLFRKEGQNVTLSCEQNLNHDAMYWYRQDPGQGLRLIYYSQIVNDFQKGDIAEGYSVSREKKESFPLTVTSAQKNPTAFYLCASAPTGSNQPQHFGDGTRLSIL.

This clonotype was seen many times. The gene calls are TRBV2 and TRBJ2-1; no reliable D call. The V and J ends lost 2 bases and 15 bases respectively, with 14 bases between them. The CDR3 consists of 12 residues. Germline V lookup: CDR1 SNHLY, CDR2 FYNNEI. The CDR3, as DNA: TGTGCCAGCAGTGAATCGCAGGTTGTGGGGTTCTTC. Translating it yields CASSESQVVGFF.

This clonotype was counted many times. The chain joins TRBV11-2 to TRBJ1-6; D is perhaps TRBD1 (6 bases). Trimming shortened V by 5 bases and J by 8 bases, and 16 bases separated the two germline ends. CDR3 length: 15 residues. Germline V CDR1 and CDR2: SGHAT, FQNNGV. CDR3 sequence reads: CASSVGQIRDSPLHF. CDR3 bases: TGTGCCAGCAGCGTAGGACAGATCAGGGATTCACCCCTCCACTTT.